Below are 25 T cell receptor beta chains sequenced from a single sample in a study of OX40 agonist ivuxolimab in advanced cancers. Assay: immunoSEQ multiplex PCR; the TCRdb copy retains only in-frame clones and omits some. The repertoire holds 42,000 or so clones, 82% seen once, with 23% in the top ten. The input for sequencing was CD4+ or CD8+ T cells sorted from blood, taken in a trial of the OX40 agonist ivuxolimab. The receptors were gathered from an adult with an advanced solid tumor such as melanoma, head and neck, liver or kidney cancer.

The chain couples TRBV5-6 to TRBJ2-1, with 12 bases lining up with TRBD2. Trimming took 4 bases from V and 7 from J; bases not matched to a gene: 12. CDR1 and CDR2 from the germline V gene are SGHDT and YYEEEE. The CDR3 totals 17 residues. As DNA, the CDR3 is TGTGCCAGCAGCCCCAAACTAGCGGGGGGTGGGGGAAATGAGCAGTTCTTC. The encoded protein is CASSPKLAGGGGNEQFF. Filled out from reference TRBV5-6 and TRBJ2-1, the complete variable domain reads DAGVTQSPTHLIKTRGQQVTLRCSPKSGHDTVSWYQQALGQGPQFIFQYYEEEERQRGNFPDRFSGHQFPNYSSELNVNALLLGDSALYLCASSPKLAGGGGNEQFFGPGTRLTVL.

The chain joins TRBV4-3 to TRBJ1-1; D is unresolved. The V gene lost 4 bases and the J gene lost 2 bases, with 8 bases spanning the gap. The length of the CDR3 is 13 residues. Germline CDR1 is LGHNA and CDR2 is YSLEER. CDR3 nucleotides: TGCGCCAGCAGCCGTGGGAGTAACACTGAAGCTTTCTTT. Protein product: CASSRGSNTEAFF.

The chain employs TRBV6-6 and TRBJ1-6; 8 nucleotides line up with TRBD1. The CDR3 runs to 15 residues. CDR1 and CDR2 (germline): MNHNY, SVGAGI (reference sequence). Germline trimming cut 2 bases from V and 5 bases from J; bases unmatched to any gene: 2. The CDR3 protein is CASSYPTGDNSPLHF. CDR3 bases: TGTGCCAGCAGTTACCCGACAGGGGATAATTCACCCCTCCACTTT.

The gene calls are TRBV28 and TRBJ1-4; 7 bases line up with TRBD1. This CDR3 region has 15 residues. Germline V CDR1 and CDR2: MDHEN, SYDVKM. Trimming at V came to 3 bases and at J to 0 bases, leaving 1 base not matched to a gene. This chain's CDR3 is CASSFGTATNEKLFF. The CDR3 coding sequence is TGTGCCAGCAGTTTCGGGACAGCAACTAATGAAAAACTGTTTTTT.

The chain carries TRBV6-5 and TRBJ1-2; 8 bases map to TRBD1. CDR1 is MNHEY, CDR2 SVGAGI, per germline. This CDR3 is built from 13 residues. V lost 8 bases and J lost 8; bases outside the gene matches: 10. The CDR3, as DNA: TGTGCCAGCGGACCTCGGACAGGGACCGGCTACACCTTC. It codes for CASGPRTGTGYTF.

The chain combines TRBV7-9 with TRBJ2-7; D perhaps matches TRBD1 (5 bases). This CDR3 has 15 residues. Germline CDR1 and CDR2: SEHNR and FQNEAQ (reference sequence). V dropped 1 base and J dropped 2 bases, with 12 bases sitting between them. DNA for the CDR3: TGTGCCAGCAGCTTAGGGGCCAAGGACACCTACGAGCAGTACTTC. Translated: CASSLGAKDTYEQYF.

This chain connects TRBV27 to TRBJ1-5, with 7 bases that match TRBD1. The germline CDR1 and CDR2 sequences are MNHEY and SMNVEV (reference sequence). J was trimmed by 4 bases and V by 5 bases; bases with no gene match: 5. The CDR3 consists of 14 residues. The CDR3 protein is CASSPSQGNQPQHF. The CDR3 bases are TGTGCCAGCAGTCCTTCACAGGGGAATCAGCCCCAGCATTTT.

This chain connects TRBV5-1 to TRBJ2-3; 9 nucleotides agree with TRBD2. The CDR3 runs to 16 residues. V lost 5 bases, J lost 2 bases, and 9 bases stayed unmatched. The V gene's germline CDR1 is SGHRS and CDR2 YFSETQ. CDR3 loop: CASRISSGILTDTQYF. Here the CDR3 DNA reads TGCGCCAGCAGAATTTCTAGCGGGATCCTCACAGATACGCAGTATTTT.

The rearrangement joins TRBV7-3 to TRBJ2-3; TRBD2 matches at 14 bases. J gave up 0 bases and V 5 bases, and 4 bases lay outside the gene matches. CDR1 is SGHTA and CDR2 is FQGTGA in the germline V gene. The CDR3 spans 17 residues. CDR3 sequence: CASSGTSGGTSTDTQYF. The CDR3 DNA sequence: TGTGCCAGCAGCGGGACTAGCGGGGGAACTAGCACAGATACGCAGTATTTT.

Notes on this clone: This CDR3 is missing its conserved last phenylalanine or tryptophan, likely due to a read error. This sequence joins TRBV5-1 and TRBJ2-7, with D unresolved. Trimming took 0 bases from V and 2 from J, leaving 15 bases between them. From germline, CDR1 is SGHRS and CDR2 YFSETQ. The CDR3 covers 16 residues. CDR3 nucleotide sequence: TGCGCCAGCAGCTTGGCCCCAGGCGGATTGACCTACGAGCAGTACCTC. This encodes CASSLAPGGLTYEQYL.

For the CDR3, the DNA is TGTGCCATCAGTGAATCTAGCGGGGTTTACAATGAGCAGTTCTTC. Translating it yields CAISESSGVYNEQFF. This chain uses TRBV10-3 with TRBJ2-1; the match to TRBD2 covers 9 bases. V shed 3 bases and J 4 bases; nucleotides not matched to a gene: 4. CDR3 size: 15 residues. Per the germline V gene, CDR1 is ENHRY and CDR2 is SYGVKD.

Turning to this clone: An end of the junction does not agree with germline; a read error may underlie this. The rearrangement joins TRBV6-1 to TRBJ2-5, with 9 bases matching TRBD2. Germline lookup yields CDR1 MNHNS and CDR2 SASEGT. The CDR3 loop spans 17 amino acids. The CDR3 loop is CANSEARLAAYQETQYF. As DNA, the CDR3 is TGTGCCAACAGTGAAGCTCGACTAGCGGCGTACCAAGAGACCCAGTACTTC.

The chain links TRBV27 to TRBJ1-1, with 7 nucleotides matching TRBD1. Germline V CDR1 and CDR2: MNHEY, SMNVEV (reference sequence). The CDR3 extends over 15 amino acids. V shed 0 bases and J 4 bases; nucleotides not matched to a gene: 5. CDR3: CASSLSWAGGTEAFF. The DNA for the CDR3 is TGTGCCAGCAGTTTATCGTGGGCAGGGGGCACTGAAGCTTTCTTT.

The chain is built from TRBV18 and TRBJ2-2; maybe TRBD1 (5 bases). Germline CDR1 KGHSH, CDR2 LQKENI. The CDR3 loop spans 18 amino acids. V lost 3 bases and J 5 bases, leaving 22 bases between the germline ends. The CDR3 nucleotides are TGTGCCAGCTCACCCACCCCCGTTACAGTGCAGGGAACCGGGGAGCTGTTTTTT. Amino acid sequence: CASSPTPVTVQGTGELFF.

In nucleotides, the CDR3 is TGCAGCGTTCGAGACAACACCGGGGAGCTGTTTTTT. As protein: CSVRDNTGELFF. The chain recombines TRBV29-1 with TRBJ2-2; no clear D gene. Trimming took 5 bases from V and 2 from J, leaving 6 bases between them. The CDR3 totals 12 residues. Germline V gives CDR1 SQVTM, CDR2 ANQGSEA.

The chain joins TRBV21-1 to TRBJ1-4. TRBV21-1 is labeled a pseudogene. The length of the CDR3 is 14 residues. CDR3 amino acids: CASSKVGSGEKLFF. CDR3 nucleotides: TGTGCCAGCAGCAAAGTTGGCAGCGGTGAAAAACTGTTTTTT.

This clone was picked up a small number of times. This sequence joins TRBV10-3 and TRBJ1-6; a weak D match, TRBD1 (5 bases). Trimming shortened V by 10 bases and J by 10 bases, and 20 bases separated the two germline ends. Germline CDR1 ENHRY, CDR2 SYGVKD. The CDR3 length is 14 residues. CDR3 DNA sequence: TGTGCCAGCGGGACGGTATCTTCATCCTCACCCCTCCACTTT. This gives the protein CASGTVSSSSPLHF.

This chain joins TRBV13 and TRBJ1-2; D not resolved. V lost 2 bases and J 7 bases, leaving 5 bases between the germline ends. This CDR3 has 11 residues. Per germline, CDR1 PRHDT and CDR2 FYEKMQ (reference sequence). The CDR3 is CASSLLGGYTF. The DNA for the CDR3 is TGTGCCAGCAGCTTACTAGGTGGCTACACCTTC.

This clone was detected a few times. The chain carries TRBV6-1 and TRBJ2-1, with 10 bases identical to TRBD2. Germline CDR1 MNHNS, CDR2 SASEGT. V shed 4 bases, J shed 2 bases, and the junction held 5 bases outside the gene matches. This CDR3 contains 16 residues. CDR3 in amino acids: CASSVLAGSAYNEQFF. CDR3 DNA: TGTGCCAGCAGTGTACTAGCGGGAAGCGCCTACAATGAGCAGTTCTTC.

The chain carries TRBV9 and TRBJ1-2, with TRBD1 as a possible D gene (5 bases). CDR1 SGDLS and CDR2 YYNGEE come from the germline V gene. The CDR3 contains 14 residues. The ends were cut back, 4 bases at V and 8 bases at J, with 18 bases in the middle. CDR3 coding DNA: TGTGCCAGCAGCCCCCCCGGGGGGGGAAACGGCTACACCTTC. Its protein is CASSPPGGGNGYTF.

The CDR3 reads CASSTGPRETQYF. The CDR3 nucleotides are TGTGCCAGCAGCACGGGCCCCCGGGAGACCCAGTACTTC. V and J are TRBV11-3 and TRBJ2-5, with D unclear. Germline V CDR1 and CDR2: SGHNT, YENEEA. Trimming removed 5 bases from V and 5 bases from J, with 12 bases in between. This CDR3 contains 13 residues.

Only one count was recorded for this clone. The CDR3 region is CASSALAGGLSYEQYF. Here the CDR3 DNA reads TGTGCCAGCAGCGCTTTAGCGGGGGGCCTCTCCTACGAGCAGTACTTC. The chain links TRBV11-2 to TRBJ2-7, with TRBD2 matching 10 bases. This CDR3 spans 16 amino acids. CDR1 SGHAT and CDR2 FQNNGV come from the germline V gene. V dropped 5 bases and J dropped 0; count of bases not matched to a gene: 7.

V is TRBV7-9 and J is TRBJ2-3, with D possibly being TRBD1 (6 bases). The V and J ends lost 1 base and 4 bases respectively, with 15 bases between them. The V gene's germline CDR1 is SEHNR and CDR2 FQNEAQ (reference sequence). This CDR3 region has 16 residues. CDR3: CASSLDEVAGADTQYF. The CDR3 DNA sequence: TGTGCCAGCAGCTTAGATGAGGTGGCAGGGGCAGATACGCAGTATTTT.

The J gene is TRBJ1-3, the V gene TRBV19; D is ambiguous. CDR3 size: 12 residues. V was clipped by 8 bases and J by 0 bases, with 5 bases between them. Germline CDR1 and CDR2: LNHDA and SQIVND (reference sequence). CDR3 loop: CASSGSGNTIYF. DNA for the CDR3: TGTGCCAGTTCGGGCTCTGGAAACACCATATATTTT.

The chain has TRBV12-5 and TRBJ1-2, with 9 bases that match TRBD1. V gave up 3 bases and J gave up 0 bases; unmatched junction bases: 8. The CDR3 spans 17 residues. Germline V CDR1 and CDR2: LGHNT, FRNRAP. For the CDR3, the DNA is TGTGCTAGTGGTTTTTCCGGGACAGGGACCTCTAACTATGGCTACACCTTC. It yields the protein CASGFSGTGTSNYGYTF. Supplemented by reference TRBV12-5 and TRBJ1-2, the full variable domain reads DARVTQTPRHKVTEMGQEVTMRCQPILGHNTVFWYRQTMMQGLELLAYFRNRAPLDDSGMPKDRFSAEMPDATLATLKIQPSEPRDSAVYFCASGFSGTGTSNYGYTFGSGTRLTVV.